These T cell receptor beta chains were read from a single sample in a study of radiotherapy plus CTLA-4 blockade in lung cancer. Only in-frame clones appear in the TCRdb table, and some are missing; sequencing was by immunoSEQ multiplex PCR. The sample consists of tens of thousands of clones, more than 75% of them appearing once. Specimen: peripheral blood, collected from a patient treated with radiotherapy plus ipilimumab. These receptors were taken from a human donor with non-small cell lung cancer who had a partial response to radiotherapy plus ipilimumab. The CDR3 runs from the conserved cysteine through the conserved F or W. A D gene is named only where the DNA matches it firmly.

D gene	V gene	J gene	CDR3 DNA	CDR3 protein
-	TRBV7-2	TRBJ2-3	TGTGCCAGCAGCTTGACCAGGGGTCATACGCAGTATTTT	CASSLTRGHTQYF
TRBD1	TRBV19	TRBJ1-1	TGTGCCAGTAGTCCATGGACAGGGGGGAACACTGAAGCTTTCTTT	CASSPWTGGNTEAFF
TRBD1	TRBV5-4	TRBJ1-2	TGTGCCAGCAGCACACGGACAGGGAACAACTATGGCTACACCTTC	CASSTRTGNNYGYTF
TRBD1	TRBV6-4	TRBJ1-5	TGTGCCAGCAGTGACCCCGACAGGGCCGATCAGCCCCAGCATTTT	CASSDPDRADQPQHF
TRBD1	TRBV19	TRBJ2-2	TGTGCCAGTTCCCGGGACAGTGGCGCCGGGGAGCTGTTTTTT	CASSRDSGAGELFF
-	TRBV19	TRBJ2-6	TGTGCCAGTAGTACTGGACAGTTCTTCTCTGGGGCCAACGTCCTGACTTTC	CASSTGQFFSGANVLTF
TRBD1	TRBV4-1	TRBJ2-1	TGCGCCAGCAGCCAAGCTAGGGACAGGTTAGGGTACAATGAGCAGTTCTTC	CASSQARDRLGYNEQFF
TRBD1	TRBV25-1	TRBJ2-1	TGTGCCAGCAGTGAATATCACAGGGGGGCCTACAATGAGCAGTTCTTC	CASSEYHRGAYNEQFF
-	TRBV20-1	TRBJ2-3	TGCAGTGCTAGAGATCAGGTTACGCAGTATTTT	CSARDQVTQYF
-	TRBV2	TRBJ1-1	TGTGCCAGCAGGGAGACAGTGGTAGTGAACACTGAAGCTTTCTTT	CASRETVVVNTEAFF
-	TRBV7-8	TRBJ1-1	TGTGCCAGCAGCCCCCAGGGATTGGGCACTGAAGCTTTCTTT	CASSPQGLGTEAFF
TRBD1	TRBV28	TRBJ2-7	TGTGCCAGCAGTTTAAGGAATCAGCCTCAGGGGGCATTCAGGCACGAGCAGTACTTC	CASSLRNQPQGAFRHEQYF
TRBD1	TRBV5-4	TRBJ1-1	TGTGCCAGCAGTAGGACAGGGGCAAACACTGAAGCTTTCTTT	CASSRTGANTEAFF
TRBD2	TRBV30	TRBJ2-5	TGTGCCTGGAGTGTAGGGGCTAGCGGGGTAAAAGAGACCCAGTACTTC	CAWSVGASGVKETQYF
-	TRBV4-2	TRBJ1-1	TGTGCCAGCAGGGTGGAGGAGGGTTCTCTCACTGAAGCTTTCTTT	CASRVEEGSLTEAFF
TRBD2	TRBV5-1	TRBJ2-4	TGCGCCAGCAGCTGGACTAGCGGGATGGGAAACATTCAGTACTTC	CASSWTSGMGNIQYF
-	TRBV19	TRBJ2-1	TGTGCCAGTAGTATCCGTGGCCAGGGGGTCGGGAGGGCCGTGAATGAGCAGTTCTTC	CASSIRGQGVGRAVNEQFF
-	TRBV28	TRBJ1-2	TGTGCCAGCAGTCTAGGGGCCAAACTTGGCTACACCTTC	CASSLGAKLGYTF
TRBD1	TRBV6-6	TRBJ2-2	TGTGCCAGCAGTTTGGGACAGGGGGCTGGCGGGGAGCTGTTTTTT	CASSLGQGAGGELFF
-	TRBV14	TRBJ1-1	TGTGCCAGCAGCCAAGTTATGCGGCAGAACACTGAAGCTTTCTTT	CASSQVMRQNTEAFF
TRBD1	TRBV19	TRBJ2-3	TGTGCCAGTAGCTCGACAGGGGTAAGCACAGATACGCAGTATTTT	CASSSTGVSTDTQYF
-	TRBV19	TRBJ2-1	TGTGCCAGTAGTACGGACACCTACAATGAGCAGTTCTTC	CASSTDTYNEQFF
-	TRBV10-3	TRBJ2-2	TGTGCCATCAGTGAGGGTAGATCAGGCGGACTCTCCGGGGAGCTGTTTTTT	CAISEGRSGGLSGELFF
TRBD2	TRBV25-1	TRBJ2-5	TGTGCCAGCAGCGATAGCGGGAGGGCAGAGACCCAGTACTTC	CASSDSGRAETQYF